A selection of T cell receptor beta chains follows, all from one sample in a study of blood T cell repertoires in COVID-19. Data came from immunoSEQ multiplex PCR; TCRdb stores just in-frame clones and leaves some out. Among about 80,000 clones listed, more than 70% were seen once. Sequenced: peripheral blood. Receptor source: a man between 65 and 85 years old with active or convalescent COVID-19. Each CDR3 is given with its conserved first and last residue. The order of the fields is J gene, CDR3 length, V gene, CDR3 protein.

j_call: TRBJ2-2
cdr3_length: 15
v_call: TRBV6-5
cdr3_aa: CASRDSGVGTGELFF

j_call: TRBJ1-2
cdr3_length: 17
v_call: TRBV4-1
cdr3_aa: CASSQEGGAGRDNGYTF

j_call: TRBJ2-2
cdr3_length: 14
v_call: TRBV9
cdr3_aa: CASSPRGENGELFF

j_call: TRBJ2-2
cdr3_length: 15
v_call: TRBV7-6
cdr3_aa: CASSLNGVGTGELFF

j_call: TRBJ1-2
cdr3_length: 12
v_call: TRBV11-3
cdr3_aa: CASSQGARGYTF

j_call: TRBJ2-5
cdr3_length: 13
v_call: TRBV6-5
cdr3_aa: CASKRGTGETQYF

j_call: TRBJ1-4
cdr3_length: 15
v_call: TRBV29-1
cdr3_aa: CSASDGTGAGEKLFF

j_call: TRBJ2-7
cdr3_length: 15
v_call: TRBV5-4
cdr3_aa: CASSRPGDRGNEQYF

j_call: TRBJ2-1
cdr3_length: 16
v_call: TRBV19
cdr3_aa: CASSIRGDRGLNEQFF

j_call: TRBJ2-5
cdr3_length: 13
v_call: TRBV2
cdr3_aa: CATRGEGQETQYF

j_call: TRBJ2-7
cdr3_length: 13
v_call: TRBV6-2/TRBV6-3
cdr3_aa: CASSPGQGREQYF

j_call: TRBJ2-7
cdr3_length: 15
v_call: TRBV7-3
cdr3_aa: CASSSQARGVGEQYF

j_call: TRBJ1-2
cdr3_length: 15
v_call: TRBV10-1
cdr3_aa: CASRDSFKRNYGYTF

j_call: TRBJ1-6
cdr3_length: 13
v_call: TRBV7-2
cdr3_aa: CASSPSRDSPLHF

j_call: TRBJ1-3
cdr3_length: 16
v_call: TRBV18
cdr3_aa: CASSPPGQSSGNTIYF

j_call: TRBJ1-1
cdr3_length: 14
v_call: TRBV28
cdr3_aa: CASSWPGKNTEAFF

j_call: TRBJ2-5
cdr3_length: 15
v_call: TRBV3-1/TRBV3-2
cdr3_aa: CASSQSGGGKETQYF

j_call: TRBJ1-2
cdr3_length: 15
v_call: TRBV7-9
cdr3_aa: CASSPGQGASDGYTF

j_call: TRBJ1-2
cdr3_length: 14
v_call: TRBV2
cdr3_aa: CASSSGQGNYGYTF

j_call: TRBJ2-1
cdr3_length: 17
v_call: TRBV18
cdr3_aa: CASSPPVAGGLNNEQFF

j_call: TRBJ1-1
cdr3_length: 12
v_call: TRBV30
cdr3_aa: CAWSQARVGAFF

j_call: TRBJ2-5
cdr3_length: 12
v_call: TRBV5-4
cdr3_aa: CASSNPRGAQYF

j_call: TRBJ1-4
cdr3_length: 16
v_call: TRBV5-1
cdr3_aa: CASSLAPGLENEKLFF

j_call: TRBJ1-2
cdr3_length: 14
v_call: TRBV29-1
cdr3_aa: CSVDLQGVIDGYTF

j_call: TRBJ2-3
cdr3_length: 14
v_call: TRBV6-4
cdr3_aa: CASSIQLSSDTQYF

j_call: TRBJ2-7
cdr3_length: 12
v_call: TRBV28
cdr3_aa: CASSLYGARQYF

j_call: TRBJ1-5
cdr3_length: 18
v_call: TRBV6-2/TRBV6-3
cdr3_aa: CASSYSRRTGGLNQPQHF

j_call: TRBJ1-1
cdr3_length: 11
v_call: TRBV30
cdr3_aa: CAWSERTEAFF

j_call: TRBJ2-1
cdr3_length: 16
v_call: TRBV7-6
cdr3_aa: CASSLASGGAYNEQFF

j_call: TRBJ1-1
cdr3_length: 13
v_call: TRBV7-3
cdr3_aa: CASSVQVGTEAFF

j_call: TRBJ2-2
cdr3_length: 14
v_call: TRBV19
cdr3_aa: CATLGQANTGELFF

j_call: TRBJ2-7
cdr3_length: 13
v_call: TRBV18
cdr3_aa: CASSPGVSYEQYF

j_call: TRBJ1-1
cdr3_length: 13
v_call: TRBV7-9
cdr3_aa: CASSLAPRTEAFF

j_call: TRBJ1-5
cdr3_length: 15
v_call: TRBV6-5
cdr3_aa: CASSIIGGGNQPQHF

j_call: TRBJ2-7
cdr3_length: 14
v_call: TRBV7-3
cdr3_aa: CASSLGPGFYEQYF

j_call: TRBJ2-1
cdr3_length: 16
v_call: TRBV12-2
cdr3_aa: CASRSPPGGERNEQFF

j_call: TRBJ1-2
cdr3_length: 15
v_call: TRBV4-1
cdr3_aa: CASSQDPQTTYGYTF

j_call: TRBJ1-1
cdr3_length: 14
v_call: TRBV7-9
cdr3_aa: CASSLQAGNTEAFF

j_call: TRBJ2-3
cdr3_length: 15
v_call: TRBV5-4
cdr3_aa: CASSLTTRGTDTQYF

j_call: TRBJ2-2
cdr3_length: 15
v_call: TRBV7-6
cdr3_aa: CASSLALGLAGELFF

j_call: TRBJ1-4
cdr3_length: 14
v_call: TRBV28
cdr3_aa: CASSLADVHEKLFF

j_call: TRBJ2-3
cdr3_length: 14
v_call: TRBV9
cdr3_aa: CASSTGTEGGTQYF

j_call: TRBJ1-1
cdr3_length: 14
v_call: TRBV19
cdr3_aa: CASSIDRGNTEAFF

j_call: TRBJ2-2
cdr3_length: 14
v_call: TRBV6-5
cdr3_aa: CASYTRGFTGELFF